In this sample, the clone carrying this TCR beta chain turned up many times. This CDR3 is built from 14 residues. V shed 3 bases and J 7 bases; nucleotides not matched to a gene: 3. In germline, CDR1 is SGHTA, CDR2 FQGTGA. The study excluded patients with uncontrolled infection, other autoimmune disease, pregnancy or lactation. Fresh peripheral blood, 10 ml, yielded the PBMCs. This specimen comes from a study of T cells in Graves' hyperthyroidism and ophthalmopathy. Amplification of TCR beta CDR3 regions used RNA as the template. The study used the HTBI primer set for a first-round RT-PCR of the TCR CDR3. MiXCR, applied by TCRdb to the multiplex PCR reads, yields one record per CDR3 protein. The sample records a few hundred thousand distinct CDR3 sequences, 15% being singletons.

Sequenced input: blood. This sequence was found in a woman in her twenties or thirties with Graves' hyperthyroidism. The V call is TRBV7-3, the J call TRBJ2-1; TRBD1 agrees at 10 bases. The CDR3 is CASSFGQGGNEQFF. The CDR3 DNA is TGTGCCAGCAGCTTCGGACAGGGGGGGAATGAGCAGTTCTTC.